This T cell receptor (beta chain) is drawn from a study of control samples from healthy donors and cancer patients (dated by TCRdb to between 2020 and 2021). Trimming accounts for 5 bases at V and 0 bases at J, while the number of junction bases matched to no gene is 5. Reading the germline V gene (reference sequence) gives CDR1 SEHNR and CDR2 FQNEAQ. From the cysteine up to the phenylalanine, the CDR3 has a length of 16 residues. Of the read, only the CDR3 DNA is kept; its 48 bases are in frame from base 1. As to this clone: It lacks a known antigen. There are no base qualities to consult, and no much larger clone falls within one base.

Library preparation was by the immunoSEQ multiplex PCR assay. The clones in this table, taken by TCRdb from immuneACCESS, are in-frame only. Not every clone is retained; where verified, under half of the shortfall comes from an unresolved V gene, and the cause of the rest is unknown. The sample table records about 110,000 clones; more than 85% of these occur just once. 7.8% of the sample lies in the top ten. The sequence derives from a young woman in good health. The source material was blood. Here the chain combines TRBV7-9 and TRBJ2-1; 9 central nucleotides agree with TRBD1. Read as DNA, the sequence is TGTGCCAGCAGCCCCGGACAGGGGTTCTCCTACAATGAGCAGTTCTTC. It codes for CASSPGQGFSYNEQFF.